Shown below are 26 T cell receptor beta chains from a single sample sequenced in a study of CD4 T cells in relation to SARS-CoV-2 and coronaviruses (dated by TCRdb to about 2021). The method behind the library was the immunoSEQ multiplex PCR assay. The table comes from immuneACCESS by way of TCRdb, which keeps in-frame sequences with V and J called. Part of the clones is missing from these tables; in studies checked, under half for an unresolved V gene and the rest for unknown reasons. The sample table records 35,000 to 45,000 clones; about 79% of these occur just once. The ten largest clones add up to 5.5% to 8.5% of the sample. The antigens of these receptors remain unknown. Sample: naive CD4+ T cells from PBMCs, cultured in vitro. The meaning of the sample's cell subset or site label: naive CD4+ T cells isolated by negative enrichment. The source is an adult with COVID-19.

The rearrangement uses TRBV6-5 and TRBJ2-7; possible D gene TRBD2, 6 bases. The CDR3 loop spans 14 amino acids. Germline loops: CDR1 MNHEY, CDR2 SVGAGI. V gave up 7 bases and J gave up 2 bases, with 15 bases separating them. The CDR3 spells CASTPSRGTYEQYF. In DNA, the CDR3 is TGTGCCAGCACCCCCTCCCGGGGGACCTACGAGCAGTACTTC.

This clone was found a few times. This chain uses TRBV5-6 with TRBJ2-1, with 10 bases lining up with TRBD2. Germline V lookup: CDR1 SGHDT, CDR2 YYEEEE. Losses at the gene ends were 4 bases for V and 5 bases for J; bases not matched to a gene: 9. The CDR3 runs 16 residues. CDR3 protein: CASSSKTSGDNNEQFF. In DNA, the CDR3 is TGTGCCAGCAGCAGCAAAACTAGCGGGGACAACAATGAGCAGTTCTTC.

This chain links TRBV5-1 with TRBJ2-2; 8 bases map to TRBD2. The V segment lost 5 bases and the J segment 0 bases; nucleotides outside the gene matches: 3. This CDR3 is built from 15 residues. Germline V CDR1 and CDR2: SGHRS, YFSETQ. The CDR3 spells CASRAGATNTGELFF. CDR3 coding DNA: TGCGCCAGCAGAGCGGGAGCGACGAACACCGGGGAGCTGTTTTTT. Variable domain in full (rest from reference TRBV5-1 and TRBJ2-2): KAGVTQTPRYLIKTRGQQVTLSCSPISGHRSVSWYQQTPGQGLQFLFEYFSETQRNKGNFPGRFSGRQFSNSRSEMNVSTLELGDSALYLCASRAGATNTGELFFGEGSRLTVL.

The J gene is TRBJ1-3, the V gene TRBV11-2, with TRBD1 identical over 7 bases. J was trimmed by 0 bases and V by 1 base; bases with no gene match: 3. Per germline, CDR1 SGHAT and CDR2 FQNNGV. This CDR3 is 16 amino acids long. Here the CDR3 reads CASSLGDRSSGNTIYF. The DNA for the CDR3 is TGTGCCAGCAGCTTAGGGGACAGAAGCTCTGGAAACACCATATATTTT.

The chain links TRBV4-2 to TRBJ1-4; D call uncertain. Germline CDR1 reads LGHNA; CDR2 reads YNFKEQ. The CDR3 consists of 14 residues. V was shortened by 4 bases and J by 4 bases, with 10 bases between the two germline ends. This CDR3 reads CASSPEEVNEKLFF. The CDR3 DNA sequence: TGTGCCAGCAGCCCCGAGGAGGTTAATGAAAAACTGTTTTTT.

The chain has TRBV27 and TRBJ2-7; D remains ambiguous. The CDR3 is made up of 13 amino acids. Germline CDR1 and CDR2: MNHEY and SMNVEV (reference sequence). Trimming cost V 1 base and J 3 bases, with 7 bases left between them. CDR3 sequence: CASSLFPGYEQYF. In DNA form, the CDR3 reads TGTGCCAGCAGTTTATTTCCAGGCTACGAGCAGTACTTC.

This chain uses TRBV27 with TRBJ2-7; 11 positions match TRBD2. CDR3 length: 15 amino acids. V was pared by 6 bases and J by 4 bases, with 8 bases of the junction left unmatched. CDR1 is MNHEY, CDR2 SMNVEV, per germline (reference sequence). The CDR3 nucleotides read TGTGCCAGCAGATTTAGCGGGAGGGCCGGATACGAGCAGTACTTC. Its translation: CASRFSGRAGYEQYF.

The CDR3 here is CASSQGGGRDTEAFF. DNA of the CDR3: TGCGCCAGCAGCCAAGGAGGGGGGAGGGACACTGAAGCTTTCTTT. This sequence joins TRBV4-1 and TRBJ1-1, with TRBD1 as a possible D gene (6 bases). The CDR3 extends over 15 amino acids. Trimming left V 1 base short and J 3 bases short, with 12 bases between. From germline, CDR1 is MGHRA and CDR2 YSYEKL.

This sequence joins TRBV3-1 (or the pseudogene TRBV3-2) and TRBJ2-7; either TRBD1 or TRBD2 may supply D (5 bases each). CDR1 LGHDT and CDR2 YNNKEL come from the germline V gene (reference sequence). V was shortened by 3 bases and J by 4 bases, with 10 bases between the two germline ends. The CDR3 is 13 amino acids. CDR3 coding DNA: TGTGCCAGCAGCCATTCCAGGGAGTACGAGCAGTACTTC. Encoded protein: CASSHSREYEQYF.

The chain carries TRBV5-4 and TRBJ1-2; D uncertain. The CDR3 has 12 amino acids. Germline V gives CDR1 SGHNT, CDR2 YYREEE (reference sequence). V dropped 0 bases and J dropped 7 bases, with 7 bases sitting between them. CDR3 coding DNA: TGTGCCAGCAGCTTGGCCCCCAGTGGCTACACCTTC. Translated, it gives CASSLAPSGYTF. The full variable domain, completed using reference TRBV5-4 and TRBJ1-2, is ETGVTQSPTHLIKTRGQQVTLRCSSQSGHNTVSWYQQALGQGPQFIFQYYREEENGRGNFPPRFSGLQFPNYSSELNVNALELDDSALYLCASSLAPSGYTFGSGTRLTVV.

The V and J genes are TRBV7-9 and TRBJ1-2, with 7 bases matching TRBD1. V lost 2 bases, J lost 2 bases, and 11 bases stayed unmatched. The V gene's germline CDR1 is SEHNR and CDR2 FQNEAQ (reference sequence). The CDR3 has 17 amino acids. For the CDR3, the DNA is TGTGCCAGCAGCTTATTAGCGGCAGGGGGTTCGAACTATGGCTACACCTTC. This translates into CASSLLAAGGSNYGYTF. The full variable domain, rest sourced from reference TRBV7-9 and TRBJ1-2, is DTGVSQNPRHKITKRGQNVTFRCDPISEHNRLYWYRQTLGQGPEFLTYFQNEAQLEKSRLLSDRFSAERPKGSFSTLEIQRTEQGDSAMYLCASSLLAAGGSNYGYTFGSGTRLTVV.

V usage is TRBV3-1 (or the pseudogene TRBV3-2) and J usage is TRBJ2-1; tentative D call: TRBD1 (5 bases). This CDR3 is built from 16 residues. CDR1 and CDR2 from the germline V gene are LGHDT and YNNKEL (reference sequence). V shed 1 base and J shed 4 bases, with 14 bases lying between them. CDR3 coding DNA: TGTGCCAGCAGCCAAGCGGCGGTAAAGGGGTACAATGAGCAGTTCTTC. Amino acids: CASSQAAVKGYNEQFF.

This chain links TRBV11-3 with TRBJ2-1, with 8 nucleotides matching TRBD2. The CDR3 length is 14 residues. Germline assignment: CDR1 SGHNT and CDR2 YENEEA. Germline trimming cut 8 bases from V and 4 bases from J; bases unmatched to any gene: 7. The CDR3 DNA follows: TGTGCCAGCTCCTTAGCGGGATCTTACAATGAGCAGTTCTTC. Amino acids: CASSLAGSYNEQFF. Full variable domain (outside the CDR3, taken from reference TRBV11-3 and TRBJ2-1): EAGVVQSPRYKIIEKKQPVAFWCNPISGHNTLYWYLQNLGQGPELLIRYENEEAVDDSQLPKDRFSAERLKGVDSTLKIQPAELGDSAVYLCASSLAGSYNEQFFGPGTRLTVL.

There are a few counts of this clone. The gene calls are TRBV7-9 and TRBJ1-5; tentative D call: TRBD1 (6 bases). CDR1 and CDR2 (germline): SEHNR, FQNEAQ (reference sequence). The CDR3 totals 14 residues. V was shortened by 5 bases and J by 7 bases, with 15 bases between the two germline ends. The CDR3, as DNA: TGTGCCAGCAGCGGGGTGGGGGGCCGGCAGCCCCAGCATTTT. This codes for CASSGVGGRQPQHF.

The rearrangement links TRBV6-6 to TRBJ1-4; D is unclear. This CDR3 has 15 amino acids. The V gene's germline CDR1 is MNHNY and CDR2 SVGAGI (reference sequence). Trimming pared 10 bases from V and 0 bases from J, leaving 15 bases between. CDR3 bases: TGTGCCACATACCGAAGGGCAGCAACTAATGAAAAACTGTTTTTT. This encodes CATYRRAATNEKLFF.

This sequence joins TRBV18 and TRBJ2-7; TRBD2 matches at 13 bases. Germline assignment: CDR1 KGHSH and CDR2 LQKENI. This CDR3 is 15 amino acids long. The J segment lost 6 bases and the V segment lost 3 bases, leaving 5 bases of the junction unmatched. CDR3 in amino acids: CASSPGLAGVSEQYF. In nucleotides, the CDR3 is TGTGCCAGCTCACCCGGACTAGCGGGAGTTTCCGAGCAGTACTTC.

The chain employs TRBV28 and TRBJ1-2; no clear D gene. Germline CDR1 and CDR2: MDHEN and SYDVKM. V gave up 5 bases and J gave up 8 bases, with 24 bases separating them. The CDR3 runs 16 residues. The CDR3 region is CASSTPASIRKWGYTF. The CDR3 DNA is TGTGCCAGCAGTACCCCGGCTAGTATCCGAAAGTGGGGCTACACCTTC.

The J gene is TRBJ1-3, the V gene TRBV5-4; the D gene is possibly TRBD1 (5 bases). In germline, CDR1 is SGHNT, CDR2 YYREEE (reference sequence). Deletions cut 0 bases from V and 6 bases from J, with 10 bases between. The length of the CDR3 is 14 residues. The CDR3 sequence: CASSLERQPNTIYF. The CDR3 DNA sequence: TGTGCCAGCAGCTTGGAGCGACAGCCAAACACCATATATTTT.

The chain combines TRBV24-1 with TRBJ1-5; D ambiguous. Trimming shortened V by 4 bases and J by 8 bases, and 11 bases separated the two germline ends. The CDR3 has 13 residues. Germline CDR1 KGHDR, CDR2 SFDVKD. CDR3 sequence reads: CATSDPYGKPQHF. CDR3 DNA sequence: TGTGCCACCAGTGACCCCTACGGTAAGCCCCAGCATTTT.

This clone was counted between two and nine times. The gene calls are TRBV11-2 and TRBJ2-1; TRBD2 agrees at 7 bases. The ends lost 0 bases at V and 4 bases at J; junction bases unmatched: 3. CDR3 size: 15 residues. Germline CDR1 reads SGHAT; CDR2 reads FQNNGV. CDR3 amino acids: CASSLEPGLYNEQFF. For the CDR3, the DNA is TGTGCCAGCAGCTTAGAACCGGGACTATACAATGAGCAGTTCTTC.

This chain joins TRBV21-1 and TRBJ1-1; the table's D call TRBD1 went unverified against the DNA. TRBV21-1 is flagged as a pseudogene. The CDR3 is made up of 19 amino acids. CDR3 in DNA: TGTGCCAGCAGCAAAGGGTGGGCCTGTCTCATGGCAGGGAACACTGAAGCTTTCTTT. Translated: CASSKGWACLMAGNTEAFF.

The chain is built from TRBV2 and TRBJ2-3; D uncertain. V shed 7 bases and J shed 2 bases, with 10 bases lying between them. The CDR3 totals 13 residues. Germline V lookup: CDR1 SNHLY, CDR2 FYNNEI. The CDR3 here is CASNSQSTDTQYF. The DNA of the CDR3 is TGTGCCAGCAATAGCCAATCCACAGATACGCAGTATTTT.

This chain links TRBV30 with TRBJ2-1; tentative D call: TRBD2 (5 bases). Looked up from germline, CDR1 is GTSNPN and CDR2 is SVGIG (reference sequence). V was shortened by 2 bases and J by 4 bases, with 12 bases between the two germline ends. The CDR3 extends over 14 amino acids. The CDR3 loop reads CAWSHYRGYNEQFF. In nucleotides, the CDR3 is TGTGCCTGGAGTCACTACCGCGGGTACAATGAGCAGTTCTTC.

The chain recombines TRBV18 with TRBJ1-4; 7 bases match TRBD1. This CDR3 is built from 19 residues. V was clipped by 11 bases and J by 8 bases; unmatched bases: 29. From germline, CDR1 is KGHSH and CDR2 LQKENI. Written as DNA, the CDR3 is TGTGCCGGCTTAGTTCTTAGGAGTTCCGCCGACAGGGAAAAAGAAAAACTGTTTTTT. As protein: CAGLVLRSSADREKEKLFF.

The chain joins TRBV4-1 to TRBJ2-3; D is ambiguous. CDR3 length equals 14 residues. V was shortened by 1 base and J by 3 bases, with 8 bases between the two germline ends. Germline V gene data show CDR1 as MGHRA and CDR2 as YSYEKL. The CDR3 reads CASSQVATTDTQYF. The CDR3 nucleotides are TGCGCCAGCAGCCAAGTTGCTACAACAGATACGCAGTATTTT.

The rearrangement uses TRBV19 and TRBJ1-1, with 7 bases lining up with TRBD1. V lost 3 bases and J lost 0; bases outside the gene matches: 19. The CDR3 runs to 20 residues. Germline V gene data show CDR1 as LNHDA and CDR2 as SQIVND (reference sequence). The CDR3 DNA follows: TGTGCCAGTAGTATGTTTAAAGGGGGCAGTAGGGGATTGGTGAACACTGAAGCTTTCTTT. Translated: CASSMFKGGSRGLVNTEAFF.